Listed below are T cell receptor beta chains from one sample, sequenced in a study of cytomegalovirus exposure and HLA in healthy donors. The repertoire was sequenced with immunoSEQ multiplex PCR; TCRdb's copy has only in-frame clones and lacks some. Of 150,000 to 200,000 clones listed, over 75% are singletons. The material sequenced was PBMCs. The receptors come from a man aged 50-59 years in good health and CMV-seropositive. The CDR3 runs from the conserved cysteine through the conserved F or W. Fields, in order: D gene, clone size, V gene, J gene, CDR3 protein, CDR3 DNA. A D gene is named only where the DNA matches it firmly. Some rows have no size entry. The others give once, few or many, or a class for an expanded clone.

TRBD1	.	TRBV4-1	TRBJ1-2	CASSPTLGQGKRGYTF	TGCGCCAGCAGCCCAACGCTGGGACAGGGTAAGCGTGGCTACACCTTC
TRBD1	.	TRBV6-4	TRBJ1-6	CASSDGTGGNSPLHF	TGTGCCAGCAGTGACGGGACAGGGGGCAATTCACCCCTCCACTTT
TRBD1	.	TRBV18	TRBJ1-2	CASSPDRVGGGYTF	TGTGCCAGCTCACCCGACAGGGTTGGAGGTGGCTACACCTTC
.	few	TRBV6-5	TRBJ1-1	CASTRPGYAEAFF	TGTGCCAGCACGAGACCGGGGTACGCTGAAGCTTTCTTT
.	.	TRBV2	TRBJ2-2	CASRETASNTGELFF	TGTGCCAGCAGAGAGACAGCGTCGAACACCGGGGAGCTGTTTTTT
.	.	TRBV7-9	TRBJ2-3	CASSLVLTDTDTQYF	TGTGCCAGCAGCTTAGTCTTGACAGACACAGATACGCAGTATTTT
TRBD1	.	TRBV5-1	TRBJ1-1	CASSLGPTGDTEAFF	TGCGCCAGCAGCTTGGGACCGACAGGGGACACTGAAGCTTTCTTT
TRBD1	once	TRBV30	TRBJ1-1	CAWSSNRGPSEAFF	TGTGCCTGGAGCAGTAACAGGGGGCCGAGTGAAGCTTTCTTT
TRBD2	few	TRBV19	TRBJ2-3	CASTGLMTDTQYF	TGTGCCAGTACGGGACTAATGACAGATACGCAGTATTTT
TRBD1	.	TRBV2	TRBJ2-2	CASRGQGAGELFF	TGTGCCAGCAGAGGACAGGGTGCCGGGGAGCTGTTTTTT
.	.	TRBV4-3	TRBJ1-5	CASSREKGFGQPQHF	TGCGCCAGCAGCCGAGAGAAGGGGTTTGGTCAGCCCCAGCATTTT
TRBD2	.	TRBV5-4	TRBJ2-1	CASSLVRGAYNEQFF	TGTGCCAGCAGCTTGGTACGGGGGGCCTACAATGAGCAGTTCTTC
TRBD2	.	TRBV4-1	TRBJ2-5	CASSHLSGGEGETQYF	TGCGCCAGCAGCCACCTTAGCGGGGGAGAGGGAGAGACCCAGTACTTC
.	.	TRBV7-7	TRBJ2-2	CASSPGGLNTGELFF	TGTGCCAGCAGTCCGGGGGGCCTGAACACCGGGGAGCTGTTTTTT
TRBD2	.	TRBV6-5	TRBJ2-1	CASSKTSGGLQFF	TGTGCCAGCAGCAAGACTAGCGGAGGCTTACAGTTCTTC
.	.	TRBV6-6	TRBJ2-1	CASSDLGSYNEQFF	TGTGCCAGCAGTGATCTAGGTTCTTACAATGAGCAGTTCTTC
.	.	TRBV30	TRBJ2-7	CAWGTSSYEQYF	TGTGCCTGGGGGACATCCTCCTACGAGCAGTACTTC
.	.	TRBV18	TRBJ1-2	CASSPDLTGMDGYTF	TGTGCCAGCTCACCCGACTTAACAGGGATGGATGGCTACACCTTC
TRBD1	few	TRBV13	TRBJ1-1	CASSLGQGRDTEAFF	TGTGCCAGCAGCCTAGGACAGGGGCGAGACACTGAAGCTTTCTTT
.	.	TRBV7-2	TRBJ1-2	CASSLGTANYGYTF	TGTGCCAGCAGCTTAGGGACAGCTAACTATGGCTACACCTTC
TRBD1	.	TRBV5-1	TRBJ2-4	CASSPGDRDKNIQYF	TGCGCCAGCAGCCCTGGGGACAGAGACAAAAACATTCAGTACTTC
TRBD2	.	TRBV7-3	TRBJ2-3	CASSFAGGTDTQYF	TGTGCCAGCAGCTTCGCGGGGGGAACAGATACGCAGTATTTT
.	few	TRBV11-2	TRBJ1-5	CASSLGLEPQHF	TGTGCCAGCAGCTTAGGGCTCGAGCCCCAGCATTTT
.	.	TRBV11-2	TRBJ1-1	CASSIERLRGTEAFF	TGTGCCAGCAGCATCGAAAGGCTCAGGGGAACTGAAGCTTTCTTT